These 23 T cell receptor beta chains share one sample of origin, sequenced in a study of blood T cell repertoires in COVID-19. This table comes from immunoSEQ multiplex PCR, and its TCRdb copy is limited to in-frame clones, with some not included. Of about 69,000 clones in the sample, roughly 85% were seen once. Sequenced input: peripheral blood. The origin of the receptors is a man at least 80 years old with acute or convalescent COVID-19.

This chain links TRBV2 with TRBJ2-5; D is undetermined. The CDR3 contains 11 residues. CDR1 is SNHLY and CDR2 is FYNNEI in the germline V gene. Trimming stripped 6 bases from V and 1 base from J, with 3 bases between. CDR3: CASSVQETQYF. CDR3 in DNA: TGTGCCAGCAGCGTCCAAGAGACCCAGTACTTC.

The chain recombines TRBV5-4 with TRBJ1-2; 8 positions agree with TRBD1. The CDR3 length is 14 residues. After removal of 4 bases from V and 8 bases from J, the junction contained 10 bases not matched to a gene. Germline assignment: CDR1 SGHNT and CDR2 YYREEE (reference sequence). CDR3 DNA sequence: TGTGCCAGCAGCCGCGGAGCGACAGGGGAAGGCTACACCTTC. Amino acid sequence: CASSRGATGEGYTF.

The chain employs TRBV30 and TRBJ2-5; 8 bases are a match to TRBD2. This CDR3 is 18 amino acids long. CDR1 is GTSNPN, CDR2 SVGIG, per germline (reference sequence). Trimming took 1 base from V and 4 from J; bases not matched to a gene: 17. The CDR3 sequence is CAWSGLRPGLESGETQYF. Written as DNA, the CDR3 is TGTGCCTGGAGTGGATTGAGGCCGGGACTAGAATCGGGAGAGACCCAGTACTTC.

J is TRBJ2-3 and V is TRBV2; D is ambiguous. CDR3 length: 14 amino acids. V was trimmed by 8 bases and J by 1 base, leaving 13 bases between them. CDR1 and CDR2 from the germline V gene are SNHLY and FYNNEI. The CDR3 region has the DNA TGTGCCAGCCTCGGATCTCTAGGCACAGATACGCAGTATTTT. This sequence encodes CASLGSLGTDTQYF.

The rearrangement links TRBV5-1 to TRBJ1-3; D is ambiguous. Germline CDR1 reads SGHRS; CDR2 reads YFSETQ. Deletions cut 4 bases from V and 0 bases from J, with 14 bases between. The CDR3 has 16 amino acids. CDR3 sequence (DNA): TGCGCCAGCAGCCCTGGTCCAGATCGCTCTGGAAACACCATATATTTT. This translates into CASSPGPDRSGNTIYF. Together with reference TRBV5-1 and TRBJ1-3, the CDR3 gives the full variable domain: KAGVTQTPRYLIKTRGQQVTLSCSPISGHRSVSWYQQTPGQGLQFLFEYFSETQRNKGNFPGRFSGRQFSNSRSEMNVSTLELGDSALYLCASSPGPDRSGNTIYFGEGSWLTVV.

The V gene is TRBV5-1, the J gene TRBJ1-5; 7 bases match TRBD1. This CDR3 is built from 14 residues. Per germline, CDR1 SGHRS and CDR2 YFSETQ. The V and J ends lost 0 bases and 6 bases, in that order; junction bases with no gene match: 3. CDR3 residues: CASSLEGAGQPQHF. For the CDR3, the DNA is TGCGCCAGCAGCTTGGAGGGGGCTGGTCAGCCCCAGCATTTT.

This clone was recorded once. The gene calls are TRBV9 and TRBJ2-5; 11 positions agree with TRBD2. Germline trimming cut 0 bases from V and 2 bases from J; bases unmatched to any gene: 3. The CDR3 sequence is 16 residues long. CDR1 and CDR2 from the germline V gene are SGDLS and YYNGEE. CDR3 in amino acids: CASSVATSGSQETQYF. The CDR3 DNA is TGTGCCAGCAGCGTAGCTACTAGCGGGAGTCAAGAGACCCAGTACTTC.

CDR3 DNA: TGTGCCAGCAGCCAACAGGGGGCGTCGTTGTATGGCTACACCTTC. This gives the protein CASSQQGASLYGYTF. The chain employs TRBV14 and TRBJ1-2; 8 bases align to TRBD1. CDR3 length: 15 residues. Trimming cost V 2 bases and J 5 bases; bases outside gene matches: 7. CDR1 and CDR2 from the germline V gene are SGHDN and FVKESK.

V and J are TRBV30 and TRBJ2-3; D perhaps matches TRBD2 (7 bases). CDR1 and CDR2 from the germline V gene are GTSNPN and SVGIG (reference sequence). This CDR3 spans 15 amino acids. V dropped 2 bases and J dropped 4 bases, with 16 bases sitting between them. The chain's CDR3 is CAWSSGQGGADTQYF. Here the CDR3 DNA reads TGTGCCTGGAGTTCCGGTCAAGGGGGGGCAGATACGCAGTATTTT.

The chain recombines TRBV21-1 with TRBJ2-1; the table's D call TRBD1 went unverified against the DNA. TRBV21-1 has pseudogene status. This CDR3 contains 13 residues. CDR3 bases: TGTGCCAGCAGCAAAACCAGGGTCAATGAGCAGTTCTTC. Residues: CASSKTRVNEQFF.

The chain links TRBV3-1 (or the pseudogene TRBV3-2) to TRBJ1-3, with TRBD1 matching 9 bases. V shed 6 bases, J shed 4 bases, and the junction held 7 bases outside the gene matches. The CDR3 runs to 15 residues. In germline, CDR1 is LGHDT, CDR2 YNNKEL (reference sequence). The CDR3 reads CASSWGQGRGNTIYF. In nucleotides, the CDR3 is TGTGCCAGCAGTTGGGGACAGGGCCGGGGAAACACCATATATTTT.

The chain uses TRBV4-2 and TRBJ2-7; TRBD2 aligns across 11 bases. V lost 0 bases to trimming and J lost 3 bases; unmatched junction nucleotides: 1. The CDR3 has 15 residues. Germline V gene data show CDR1 as LGHNA and CDR2 as YNFKEQ. The DNA for the CDR3 is TGTGCCAGCAGCCAAGATCTAGCGGGAGGCTACGAGCAGTACTTC. Protein product: CASSQDLAGGYEQYF.

This clone was counted between two and nine times. V is TRBV29-1 and J is TRBJ2-5; a weak D match, TRBD2 (5 bases). This CDR3 is built from 13 residues. Germline V gives CDR1 SQVTM, CDR2 ANQGSEA. The ends were cut back, 3 bases at V and 2 bases at J, with 10 bases in the middle. CDR3 sequence reads: CSVDGVRQETQYF. The CDR3 DNA follows: TGCAGCGTTGACGGGGTGAGGCAAGAGACCCAGTACTTC.

The rearrangement joins TRBV5-1 to TRBJ2-7; TRBD1 might be the D (5 bases). This CDR3 has 15 amino acids. CDR1 is SGHRS and CDR2 is YFSETQ in the germline V gene. With 2 bases removed from V and 3 bases from J, the gap between germline ends came to 15 bases. The CDR3 region is CASSFDSLPVYEQYF. Written as DNA, the CDR3 is TGCGCCAGCAGCTTTGACAGCCTACCCGTCTACGAGCAGTACTTC.

Here the CDR3 DNA reads TGCGCCAGCAGAGGTGGGGACTCTCGGAACACTGAAGCTTTCTTT. Translating gives CASRGGDSRNTEAFF. This chain uses TRBV10-2 with TRBJ1-1; tentatively, D is TRBD1 (5 bases). The germline V gene encodes CDR1 WSHSY and CDR2 SAAADI. The CDR3 is made up of 15 amino acids. The V end was cut by 6 bases, the J end by 1 base, with 15 bases between.

The V call is TRBV6-2 or TRBV6-3, the J call TRBJ1-1, with unresolved D. The CDR3 contains 15 residues. From germline, CDR1 is MNHEY and CDR2 SVGEGT. The V end was cut by 5 bases, the J end by 4 bases, with 17 bases between. The CDR3 loop reads CASSTRSLPRTEAFF. In nucleotides, the CDR3 is TGTGCCAGCAGTACCCGGTCTTTACCACGCACTGAAGCTTTCTTT.

V is TRBV6-1 and J is TRBJ2-1, with TRBD2 matching 7 bases. The germline CDR1 and CDR2 sequences are MNHNS and SASEGT. The V segment lost 2 bases and the J segment 15 bases; nucleotides outside the gene matches: 4. The CDR3 is 11 residues long. The DNA for the CDR3 is TGTGCCAGCAGTGAACGGTTAGCGGGGTTCTTC. This translates into CASSERLAGFF.

This sequence joins TRBV19 and TRBJ2-2; a weak D match, TRBD1 (6 bases). Trimming cost V 3 bases and J 0 bases, with 8 bases left between them. Germline assignment: CDR1 LNHDA and CDR2 SQIVND (reference sequence). The CDR3 has 15 residues. Here the CDR3 reads CASSIWTANTGELFF. The CDR3 nucleotides read TGTGCCAGTAGTATTTGGACAGCGAACACCGGGGAGCTGTTTTTT.

This clone was detected only a few times. The chain is built from TRBV29-1 and TRBJ2-1; TRBD1 matches at 7 bases. The CDR3 sequence is 12 residues long. Trimming at V came to 7 bases and at J to 6 bases, leaving 6 bases not matched to a gene. CDR1 is SQVTM and CDR2 is ANQGSEA in the germline V gene. CDR3 sequence (DNA): TGCAGCGCCCAAGGACAGGTCAATGAGCAGTTCTTC. It translates to CSAQGQVNEQFF.

The chain has TRBV29-1 and TRBJ1-6, with TRBD1 matching over 7 bases. After removal of 4 bases from V and 5 bases from J, the junction contained 5 bases not matched to a gene. This CDR3 is built from 14 residues. Germline V gene lookup returns CDR1 SQVTM and CDR2 ANQGSEA. CDR3 nucleotides: TGCAGCGTTGGGACCGGACAGGATAATTCACCCCTCCACTTT. This gives the protein CSVGTGQDNSPLHF.

The CDR3, as DNA: TGTGCCAGCAGCCTGGGCTTACACGCAGATACGCAGTATTTT. As protein: CASSLGLHADTQYF. The V gene is TRBV7-9, the J gene TRBJ2-3; the D is unclear. This CDR3 is 14 amino acids long. Trimming pared 5 bases from V and 4 bases from J, leaving 13 bases between. CDR1 SEHNR and CDR2 FQNEAQ come from the germline V gene (reference sequence).

The rearrangement joins TRBV28 to TRBJ1-4, with 9 bases fitting TRBD1. Germline loops: CDR1 MDHEN, CDR2 SYDVKM. The V and J ends lost 3 bases and 4 bases, in that order; junction bases with no gene match: 15. CDR3 length: 19 residues. The chain's CDR3 is CASSFPFGQGLSHNEKLFF. The CDR3 DNA reads TGTGCCAGCAGTTTTCCTTTTGGACAGGGGTTATCCCATAATGAAAAACTGTTTTTT.

The chain joins TRBV7-9 to TRBJ2-1; unclear D gene. The length of the CDR3 is 13 residues. The germline CDR1 and CDR2 sequences are SEHNR and FQNEAQ (reference sequence). The germline V and J ends were trimmed by 8 bases and 10 bases, with 18 bases remaining between them. The DNA of the CDR3 is TGTGCCAGCCCTCCCTCCACTGTCTTGGAGCAGTTCTTC. Its protein is CASPPSTVLEQFF.